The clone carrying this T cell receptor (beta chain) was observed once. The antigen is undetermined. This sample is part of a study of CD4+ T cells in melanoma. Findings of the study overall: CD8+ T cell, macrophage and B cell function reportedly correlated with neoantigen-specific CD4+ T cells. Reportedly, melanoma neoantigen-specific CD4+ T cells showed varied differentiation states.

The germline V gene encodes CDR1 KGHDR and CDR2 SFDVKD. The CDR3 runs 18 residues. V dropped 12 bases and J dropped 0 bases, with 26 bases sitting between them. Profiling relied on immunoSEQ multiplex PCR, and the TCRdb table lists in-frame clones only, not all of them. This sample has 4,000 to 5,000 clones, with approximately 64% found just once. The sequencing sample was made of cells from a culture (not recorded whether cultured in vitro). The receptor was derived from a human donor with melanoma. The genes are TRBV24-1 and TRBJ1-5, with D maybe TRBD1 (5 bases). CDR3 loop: CAHRERGTGNYSNQPQHF. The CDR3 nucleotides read TGTGCCCACCGGGAGAGAGGCACAGGAAATTATAGCAATCAGCCCCAGCATTTT.